A selection of T cell receptor beta chains follows, all from one sample in a study of CD8 T cells in ankylosing spondylitis. Each CDR3 protein is one row after TCRdb ran MiXCR on the 5' RACE reads. The table lists around 440,000 distinct CDR3 sequences, roughly 18% of them singletons. The sequenced sample was blood, either unsorted or a sorted T cell fraction (not recorded which). All receptors come from a male donor with ankylosing spondylitis. Each CDR3 is given with its conserved first and last residue. Each record gives: V gene, J gene, D gene, clone size, CDR3 DNA, CDR3 protein. A D gene is named only where the DNA matches it firmly. Not every row has a clone size; where given, it reads once, few, many or a size class.

>TRBV27|TRBJ2-3|NA|few
TGTGCCAGCAGTTTCTACGGGGGGCCCAGCACAGATACGCAGTATTTT
CASSFYGGPSTDTQYF
>TRBV6-5|TRBJ1-3|TRBD1|few
TGTGCCAGCAGTTATCAGGGGGTCTCTGGAAACACCATATATTTT
CASSYQGVSGNTIYF
>TRBV18|TRBJ2-1|TRBD1|NA
TGTGCCAGCTCACCTCCGGGACAGAAATTCGATGAGCAGTTCTTC
CASSPPGQKFDEQFF
>TRBV29-1|TRBJ1-1|NA|NA
TGCAGCGTTGACACTGAAGCTTTCTTT
CSVDTEAFF
>TRBV10-3|TRBJ1-1|TRBD1|NA
TGTGCCATCAGGGGGGACAGGGGGCTCGACACTGAAGCTTTCTTT
CAIRGDRGLDTEAFF
>TRBV20-1|TRBJ2-1|NA|few
TGCAGTGCTAGCCAGAGGGGCTTTTACAATGAGCAGTTCTTC
CSASQRGFYNEQFF
>TRBV24-1|TRBJ2-2|TRBD2|few
TGTGCCACCGAATCAACTAGCGGGGGATCCGGGGAGCTGTTTTTT
CATESTSGGSGELFF
>TRBV5-6|TRBJ2-3|NA|NA
TGTGCCAGCAGCCCCCCCAAGGGAGATACGCAGTATTTT
CASSPPKGDTQYF
>TRBV27|TRBJ2-1|NA|NA
TGTGCCAGCAGTTCTCAAAGGGGTAGCGGTTACAATGAGCAGTTCTTC
CASSSQRGSGYNEQFF
>TRBV9|TRBJ1-3|NA|NA
TGTGCCAGCAGCGTACAGCTTGGAAACACCATATATTTT
CASSVQLGNTIYF
>TRBV11-2|TRBJ1-6|NA|few
TGTGCCAGCAGCTTTTTGAATTTACAGAGTAATTCACCCCTCCACTTT
CASSFLNLQSNSPLHF
>TRBV18|TRBJ1-1|TRBD1|NA
TGTGCCAGCTCACCCGGGACAGGGTCCCTCACTGAAGCTTTCTTT
CASSPGTGSLTEAFF
>TRBV3-1|TRBJ2-3|NA|NA
TGTGCCAGCAGCCAAGCCAGAGATACGCAGTATTTT
CASSQARDTQYF
>TRBV4-1|TRBJ2-7|TRBD1|NA
TGCGCCAGCAGCCAAGCGGCAGGGGGCTTTTACGAGCAGTACTTC
CASSQAAGGFYEQYF
>TRBV24-1|TRBJ2-5|TRBD2|few
TGTGCCACCAGTGATGCCGCCTTTGCGGGAGACCAAGAGACCCAGTACTTC
CATSDAAFAGDQETQYF
>TRBV20-1|TRBJ2-3|NA|NA
TGCAGTGCCTGCAGGGTGGGGACAGATACGCAGTATTTT
CSACRVGTDTQYF
>TRBV5-1|TRBJ2-2|TRBD1|NA
TGCGCCAGCAGGGGGACAGGGAACACCGGGGAGCTGTTTTTT
CASRGTGNTGELFF
>TRBV14|TRBJ1-6|TRBD1|NA
TGTGCCAGCAGCCAACTAGACAGGGTGCGAAATTCACCCCTCCACTTT
CASSQLDRVRNSPLHF
>TRBV6-5|TRBJ1-6|NA|NA
TGTGCCAGCAGTTACTCGTTCAGGGACATTTCACCCCTCCACTTT
CASSYSFRDISPLHF